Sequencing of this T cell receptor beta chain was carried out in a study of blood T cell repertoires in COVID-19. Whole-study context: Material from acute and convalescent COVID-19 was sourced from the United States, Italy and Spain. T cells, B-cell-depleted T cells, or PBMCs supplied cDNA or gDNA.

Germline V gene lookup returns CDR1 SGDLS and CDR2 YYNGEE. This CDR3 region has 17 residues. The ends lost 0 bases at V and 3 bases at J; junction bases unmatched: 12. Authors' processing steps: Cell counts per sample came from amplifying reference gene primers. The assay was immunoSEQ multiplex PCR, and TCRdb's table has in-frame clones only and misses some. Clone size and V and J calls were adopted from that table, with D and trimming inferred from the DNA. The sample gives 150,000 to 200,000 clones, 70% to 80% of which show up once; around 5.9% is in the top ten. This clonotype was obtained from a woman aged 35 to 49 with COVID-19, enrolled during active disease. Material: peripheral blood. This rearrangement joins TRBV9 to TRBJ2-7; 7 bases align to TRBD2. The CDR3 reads CASSVDGRGGRGYEQYF. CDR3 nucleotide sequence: TGTGCCAGCAGCGTAGATGGCCGGGGCGGGAGAGGCTACGAGCAGTACTTC.